The next 30 T cell receptor beta chains were all read from a single sample in a study of blood T cells in healthy people across ages. A second PCR of about 7 to 12 cycles used a sample-barcoded 5' primer and a J-beta primer mix. TCRdb processed the 5' RACE reads anew with MiXCR; each CDR3 protein has one entry. This table has 1 million or so distinct CDR3 sequences, under 45% appearing once. Sequencing was performed on blood. All receptors derive from a woman aged 55-70 years in good health.

The gene calls are TRBV5-1 and TRBJ1-2; tentatively, D is TRBD1 (6 bases). Trimming took off 1 base at V and 3 bases at J, with 10 bases between the two ends. Germline V CDR1 and CDR2: SGHRS, YFSETQ. The CDR3 has 14 residues. CDR3 in amino acids: CASSLHRADYGYTF. DNA of the CDR3: TGCGCCAGCAGCTTGCACAGGGCGGACTATGGCTACACCTTC.

There are a few counts of this clonotype. The chain employs TRBV7-6 and TRBJ2-4; D not resolved. The germline V gene has CDR1 SGHVS and CDR2 FNYEAQ. The CDR3 consists of 16 residues. V shed 4 bases and J shed 0 bases, with 13 bases lying between them. The CDR3 DNA is TGTGCCAGCAGCTCGAGACATGCGCTAGCCAAAAACATTCAGTACTTC. It specifies CASSSRHALAKNIQYF. Using reference TRBV7-6 and TRBJ2-4 for the parts outside the CDR3, the full variable domain is GAGVSQSPRYKVTKRGQDVALRCDPISGHVSLYWYRQALGQGPEFLTYFNYEAQQDKSGLPNDRFSAERPEGSISTLTIQRTEQRDSAMYRCASSSRHALAKNIQYFGAGTRLSVL.

Turning to this clonotype: The junction departs from germline at one end; a sequencing error may be responsible. V usage is TRBV12-3 or TRBV12-4 and J usage is TRBJ1-1, with 8 bases matching TRBD1. This CDR3 has 15 residues. CDR3 loop: CTSSLGGQGITEAFF. As DNA, the CDR3 is TGTACCAGCAGTTTAGGAGGACAGGGAATCACTGAAGCTTTCTTT.

Concerning this clonotype itself: The junction departs from germline at one end; a sequencing error may be responsible. CDR3 sequence (DNA): TGTGCCTGCAGTGCGGGACAGACGGCCAAAAACATTCAGTACTTC. It codes for CACSAGQTAKNIQYF. The chain uses TRBV2 and TRBJ2-4; perhaps TRBD1 as D (7 bases). Germline assignment: CDR1 SNHLY and CDR2 FYNNEI. The CDR3 has 15 residues.

The chain couples TRBV3-1 to TRBJ1-6; D gene unclear. CDR1 and CDR2 from the germline V gene are LGHDT and YNNKEL (reference sequence). This CDR3 contains 13 residues. The germline V and J ends were trimmed by 2 bases and 9 bases, with 8 bases remaining between them. CDR3 residues: CASSQLHSSPLHF. CDR3 DNA: TGTGCCAGCAGCCAATTGCATTCTTCACCCCTCCACTTT.

The chain carries TRBV6-1 and TRBJ2-1; D possibly corresponds to TRBD2 (5 bases). Trimming took 6 bases from V and 4 from J, leaving 16 bases between them. The CDR3 has 15 residues. CDR1 is MNHNS and CDR2 is SASEGT in the germline V gene. CDR3 in DNA: TGTGCCAGCAGGATTCTAGCAGACAAATACAATGAGCAGTTCTTC. Protein product: CASRILADKYNEQFF.

The chain carries TRBV20-1 and TRBJ2-1; 10 bases match TRBD2. Germline CDR1 reads DFQATT; CDR2 reads SNEGSKA (reference sequence). Unmatched junction bases numbered 9, after V lost 1 base and J lost 6 bases. The CDR3 runs to 16 residues. CDR3 loop: CSARAIEAGGGNEQFF. Written as DNA, the CDR3 is TGCAGTGCTAGAGCGATAGAAGCGGGAGGGGGCAATGAGCAGTTCTTC.

In its sample, this clonotype was seen many times. The genes are TRBV5-6 and TRBJ2-5; D is ambiguous. Trimming left V 0 bases short and J 2 bases short, with 8 bases between. Germline V gene data show CDR1 as SGHDT and CDR2 as YYEEEE. This CDR3 spans 14 amino acids. CDR3 region: CASSLGSSQETQYF. The DNA for the CDR3 is TGTGCCAGCAGCTTGGGCAGCTCACAAGAGACCCAGTACTTC.

On this clonotype: A much larger clone differs by one base, so this may be a read error. The chain is built from TRBV7-9 and TRBJ1-6; the D gene is possibly TRBD1 (5 bases). Trimming cost V 4 bases and J 5 bases, with 9 bases left between them. The CDR3 extends over 14 amino acids. The germline V gene has CDR1 SEHNR and CDR2 FQNEAQ (reference sequence). CDR3 sequence: CASSWGSNNSPLHF. Here the CDR3 DNA reads TGTGCCAGCAGCTGGGGCAGTAATAATTCACCCCTCCACTTT.

This chain connects TRBV2 to TRBJ2-5; D is perhaps TRBD1 (5 bases). The DNA end is a closer match to TRBJ2-7, so the J assignment may be wrong. The CDR3 is 12 amino acids. CDR1 and CDR2 (germline): SNHLY, FYNNEI. CDR3 in amino acids: CASMTATLEQYF. Written as DNA, the CDR3 is TGTGCCAGCATGACAGCGACTCTCGAGCAGTACTTC.

The V and J genes are TRBV27 and TRBJ2-4; TRBD2 aligns across 7 bases. Per the germline V gene, CDR1 is MNHEY and CDR2 is SMNVEV (reference sequence). The CDR3 spans 14 residues. V lost 2 bases and J lost 13; bases outside the gene matches: 11. The CDR3 is CASSLMAGVSEQYF. In nucleotides, the CDR3 is TGTGCCAGCAGTTTAATGGCGGGAGTTAGTGAGCAGTACTTC.

V gene TRBV5-1 combines with J gene TRBJ2-1; D is uncertain. The germline gives CDR1 SGHRS, CDR2 YFSETQ. There are 15 residues in the CDR3. Trimming pared 1 base from V and 0 bases from J, leaving 8 bases between. The CDR3 here is CASSLQESSYNEQFF. CDR3 coding DNA: TGCGCCAGCAGCTTGCAGGAGAGCTCCTACAATGAGCAGTTCTTC.

For the CDR3, the DNA is TGTGCCAGCAGCTCCGCAGGGATGAACACTGAAGCTTTCTTT. It specifies CASSSAGMNTEAFF. The chain carries TRBV7-8 and TRBJ1-1; weak D call: TRBD1 (5 bases). Trimming removed 4 bases from V and 0 bases from J, with 9 bases in between. The CDR3 covers 14 residues. From germline, CDR1 is SGHVS and CDR2 FQNEAQ.

This clonotype turned up a few times. The chain joins TRBV20-1 to TRBJ2-7; 8 bases fit TRBD1. In germline, CDR1 is DFQATT, CDR2 SNEGSKA (reference sequence). The CDR3 extends over 14 amino acids. Germline trimming cut 3 bases from V and 0 bases from J; bases unmatched to any gene: 4. This chain's CDR3 is CSARGTGLSYEQYF. The DNA for the CDR3 is TGCAGTGCTAGGGGGACAGGCCTCTCCTACGAGCAGTACTTC.

This clonotype was counted only a few times. The V call is TRBV6-1, the J call TRBJ2-1, with a weak D call TRBD2 (5 bases). Trimming left V 5 bases short and J 4 bases short, with 21 bases between. The length of the CDR3 is 17 residues. The germline V gene has CDR1 MNHNS and CDR2 SASEGT. Written as DNA, the CDR3 is TGTGCCAGCAGTCCCTGGGAGCTAGAGAACCCTTACAATGAGCAGTTCTTC. It is translated as CASSPWELENPYNEQFF.

The chain is built from TRBV12-3 or TRBV12-4 and TRBJ2-4; D call uncertain. The CDR3 is 15 residues long. V was pared by 5 bases and J by 0 bases, with 11 bases between. CDR3 region: CASSPVGIAKNIQYF. CDR3 sequence (DNA): TGTGCCAGCAGTCCCGTGGGGATAGCCAAAAACATTCAGTACTTC.

This rearrangement joins TRBV6-5 to TRBJ2-7; 9 nucleotides line up with TRBD1. J was trimmed by 1 base and V by 3 bases; bases with no gene match: 4. The CDR3 consists of 15 residues. Germline V gene lookup returns CDR1 MNHEY and CDR2 SVGAGI. The CDR3 nucleotides are TGTGCCAGCAGTTATGGACAGGGGCCTTCCTACGAGCAGTACTTC. It yields the protein CASSYGQGPSYEQYF.

This clonotype came up a few times. DNA of the CDR3: TGTGCCAGCAGCCAAGAAACAGGGACGGCTGAAGCTTTCTTT. Its translation: CASSQETGTAEAFF. V gene TRBV4-2 combines with J gene TRBJ1-1; D is perhaps TRBD1 (6 bases). CDR3 size: 14 residues. Germline V gene sequence: CDR1 LGHNA, CDR2 YNFKEQ. Trimming pared 0 bases from V and 6 bases from J, leaving 11 bases between.

The rearrangement uses TRBV24-1 and TRBJ2-1; no reliable D call. Trimming removed 3 bases from V and 9 bases from J, with 11 bases in between. Germline values: CDR1 KGHDR, CDR2 SFDVKD. This CDR3 comprises 13 residues. The CDR3 DNA reads TGTGCCACCAGTGATAACATGAAACCTGAGCAGTTCTTC. Encoded protein: CATSDNMKPEQFF.

The rearrangement links TRBV6-1 to TRBJ1-5, with 8 nucleotides matching TRBD1. Trimming cost V 6 bases and J 3 bases; bases outside gene matches: 10. Germline CDR1 MNHNS, CDR2 SASEGT. The length of the CDR3 is 16 residues. The CDR3 DNA is TGTGCCAGCAGCCCCGGGACAGGAAGTCTCAATCAGCCCCAGCATTTT. The encoded protein is CASSPGTGSLNQPQHF.

The genes are TRBV25-1 and TRBJ2-1; D ambiguous. V lost 8 bases, J lost 6 bases, and 8 bases lay in between. Germline CDR1 MGHDK, CDR2 SYGVNS. The CDR3 runs 11 residues. The CDR3 DNA sequence: TGTGCCAGCCGCAAGGTCAATGAGCAGTTCTTC. It encodes CASRKVNEQFF.

This chain's CDR3 is CTGTSGITSYEQYF. The CDR3 nucleotides are TGCACCGGTACTAGCGGAATAACCTCCTACGAGCAGTACTTC. The genes are TRBV20-1 and TRBJ2-7; TRBD2 aligns across 8 bases. This CDR3 has 14 amino acids. Germline loops: CDR1 DFQATT, CDR2 SNEGSKA (reference sequence).

Here the CDR3 reads CSAPGQGLEAFF. The CDR3 DNA sequence: TGCAGTGCTCCTGGACAGGGCCTTGAAGCTTTCTTT. The chain has TRBV20-1 and TRBJ1-1; TRBD1 matches 8 bases. V lost 5 bases and J lost 7; bases outside the gene matches: 6. This CDR3 region has 12 residues. Germline V lookup: CDR1 DFQATT, CDR2 SNEGSKA (reference sequence).

This chain uses TRBV15 with TRBJ2-1; 10 bases fit TRBD2. Germline-derived CDR1 and CDR2 are LNHNV and YYDKDF (reference sequence). The CDR3 covers 17 residues. The J segment lost 8 bases and the V segment lost 2 bases, leaving 12 bases of the junction unmatched. As DNA, the CDR3 is TGTGCCACCAGCAGACAGATAGCGGGAGGTATTGAGGATGAGCAGTTCTTC. Protein sequence: CATSRQIAGGIEDEQFF.

In its sample, this clonotype was seen a few times. This chain joins TRBV6-2 or TRBV6-3 and TRBJ1-5; possibly TRBD1 for D (5 bases). CDR1 and CDR2 from the germline V gene are MNHEY and SVGEGT. V was pared by 7 bases and J by 3 bases, with 13 bases between. CDR3 length: 14 residues. In DNA form, the CDR3 reads TGTGCCAGCACCCCGGGACTCCACAATCAGCCCCAGCATTTT. Its translation is CASTPGLHNQPQHF.

V usage is TRBV5-4 and J usage is TRBJ2-3; D not certain. CDR3 length: 14 residues. CDR1 is SGHNT, CDR2 YYREEE, per germline (reference sequence). The V and J ends lost 4 bases and 5 bases respectively, with 14 bases between them. CDR3 loop: CASSATSRIDTQYF. The CDR3 bases are TGTGCCAGCAGCGCCACGTCAAGGATAGATACGCAGTATTTT.

This chain joins TRBV11-2 and TRBJ2-1; D might be TRBD2 (6 bases). Germline V gene data show CDR1 as SGHAT and CDR2 as FQNNGV. The CDR3 has 15 amino acids. V was pared by 4 bases and J by 2 bases, with 12 bases between. CDR3 loop: CASSSLGGAYNEQFF. CDR3 sequence (DNA): TGTGCCAGCAGCTCCCTGGGAGGCGCCTACAATGAGCAGTTCTTC.

In regard to this clonotype: Since the CDR3 does not end with the conserved phenylalanine or tryptophan, this likely comes from a read error. The limits of the CDR3 on the DNA are not certain, so only TCRdb's listed CDR3 is given. The gene calls are TRBV4-1 and TRBJ1-1. Counting both end residues, the CDR3 totals 15 amino acids. The germline V gene has CDR1 MGHRA and CDR2 YSYEKL. CDR3 residues: CASSPSSGRVTSVSM.

The chain couples TRBV29-1 to TRBJ2-2, with a possible D match to TRBD1 (6 bases). Germline assignment: CDR1 SQVTM and CDR2 ANQGSEA. The length of the CDR3 is 13 residues. V lost 7 bases and J lost 2, with 11 bases in between. The CDR3 nucleotides read TGCAGCGCCCGACAGGATAACACCGGGGAGCTGTTTTTT. It yields the protein CSARQDNTGELFF.

This rearrangement joins TRBV15 to TRBJ2-1; 9 bases are shared with TRBD2. The CDR3 has 15 residues. The germline CDR1 and CDR2 sequences are LNHNV and YYDKDF (reference sequence). J gave up 10 bases and V 4 bases, and 11 bases lay outside the gene matches. The CDR3 DNA follows: TGTGCCACCAGCACCCCGGGGACTAGCCAAGGGGAGCAGTTCTTC. Protein product: CATSTPGTSQGEQFF.